This T cell receptor beta chain is drawn from a study of T-cell reconstitution after alpha-beta-depleted transplantation in children. Preparation of the TCRbeta library involved a method that used unique molecular identifiers. A single record per CDR3 protein comes from TCRdb applying MiXCR to the PCR reads. The data contain 600,000 to 700,000 distinct CDR3 sequences, approximately 17% of them seen just once; the ten biggest clones take up 1.1%. In this sample, this clonotype turned up many times. The CDR3 covers 15 residues. V was clipped by 0 bases and J by 11 bases, with 17 bases between them. Germline assignment: CDR1 DFQATT and CDR2 SNEGSKA (reference sequence).

The chain joins TRBV20-1 to TRBJ1-6, with D unresolved. The receptor comes from a human donor who donated a stem cell graft to a child with acute myeloid leukemia. The source was PBMCs from the stem cell graft donor, collected from the stem cell graft. As DNA, the CDR3 is TGCAGTGCTAGAGATGGCAGAGGCGAAGGGCCACCCCTCCACTTT. It yields the protein CSARDGRGEGPPLHF.